Following are 8 T cell receptor beta chains from one sample sequenced in a study of CD8 T cells in ankylosing spondylitis. One entry per CDR3 protein, called by TCRdb with MiXCR from the 5' RACE reads. The profile shows about 240,000 distinct CDR3 sequences, roughly 10% of them singletons. Sequencing input: blood, either unsorted or a sorted T cell fraction (not recorded which). Receptors were obtained from a male donor with ankylosing spondylitis or in good health (not recorded which).

This clonotype showed up many times. V and J are TRBV28 and TRBJ2-5; D is perhaps TRBD2 (6 bases). Germline V lookup: CDR1 MDHEN, CDR2 SYDVKM. CDR3 length equals 13 residues. Trimming removed 6 bases from V and 5 bases from J, with 13 bases in between. This chain's CDR3 is CASRRGRGETQYF. CDR3 sequence (DNA): TGTGCCAGCAGACGAGGCCGGGGGGAGACCCAGTACTTC.

V and J are TRBV2 and TRBJ1-1; D might be TRBD1 (5 bases). The germline CDR1 and CDR2 sequences are SNHLY and FYNNEI. The CDR3 contains 14 residues. With 5 bases removed from V and 1 base from J, the gap between germline ends came to 11 bases. The CDR3 region is CASSKTRGNTEAFF. DNA for the CDR3: TGTGCCAGCAGTAAGACAAGGGGGAACACTGAAGCTTTCTTT. Using reference TRBV2 and TRBJ1-1 for the parts outside the CDR3, the full variable domain is EPEVTQTPSHQVTQMGQEVILRCVPISNHLYFYWYRQILGQKVEFLVSFYNNEISEKSEIFDDQFSVERPDGSNFTLKIRSTKLEDSAMYFCASSKTRGNTEAFFGQGTRLTVV.

This clonotype was counted at least ten times. The genes are TRBV5-1 and TRBJ1-2; tentative D call: TRBD1 (6 bases). Between the trimmed V and J ends, which lost 4 bases and 6 bases, there was a span of 16 bases. Germline V gene lookup returns CDR1 SGHRS and CDR2 YFSETQ. This CDR3 is built from 14 residues. As DNA, the CDR3 is TGCGCCAGCAGCCTAACGGGGGCGGAGGATGGCTACACCTTC. Its translation: CASSLTGAEDGYTF.

This clonotype occurred a few times. Compared with germline, one end of the junction differs, possibly owing to a read error. The genes are TRBV7-2 and TRBJ1-1; a weak D match, TRBD1 (5 bases). The CDR3 is 13 amino acids. Germline-derived CDR1 and CDR2 are SGHTA and FQGNSA. In nucleotides, the CDR3 is TGTGCCAGCAGCTTAGTTGGGCAGGGCCTTGGGGTCTTT. Protein: CASSLVGQGLGVF.

There are many counts of this clonotype. The rearrangement links TRBV5-1 to TRBJ2-3; perhaps D is TRBD1 or TRBD2 (5 bases each). Trimming left V 3 bases short and J 1 base short, with 15 bases between. Germline V gene data show CDR1 as SGHRS and CDR2 as YFSETQ. The CDR3 covers 16 residues. As DNA, the CDR3 is TGCGCCAGCAGCTCGACTTCCGGGACCCGCACAGATACGCAGTATTTT. This sequence encodes CASSSTSGTRTDTQYF.

The table lists this clonotype with a few counts. The chain has TRBV6-6 and TRBJ2-7; D remains unclear. The CDR3 consists of 13 residues. Germline V gene data show CDR1 as MNHNY and CDR2 as SVGAGI (reference sequence). V lost 7 bases, J lost 2 bases, and 12 bases lay in between. The DNA for the CDR3 is TGTGCCAGCATGAACAGATTACCCTACGAGCAGTACTTC. Translation gives CASMNRLPYEQYF.

V usage is TRBV7-9 and J usage is TRBJ2-5, with D maybe TRBD2 (7 bases). Trimming cost V 1 base and J 6 bases, with 21 bases left between them. CDR3 length equals 17 residues. Germline-derived CDR1 and CDR2 are SEHNR and FQNEAQ (reference sequence). CDR3 sequence reads: CASSLGLGGGPPQTQYF. CDR3 nucleotide sequence: TGTGCCAGCAGCTTAGGACTCGGCGGGGGCCCTCCCCAGACCCAGTACTTC.

Many counts were recorded for this clonotype. The rearrangement joins TRBV3-1 to TRBJ1-1; 7 nucleotides line up with TRBD1. The trim removed 0 bases at V and 14 bases at J, leaving 12 bases unmatched. Germline V lookup: CDR1 LGHDT, CDR2 YNNKEL (reference sequence). This CDR3 is 14 amino acids long. The CDR3, as DNA: TGTGCCAGCAGCCAAGATCCTGAAGGGGGCGTAATATTCTTT. This sequence encodes CASSQDPEGGVIFF.